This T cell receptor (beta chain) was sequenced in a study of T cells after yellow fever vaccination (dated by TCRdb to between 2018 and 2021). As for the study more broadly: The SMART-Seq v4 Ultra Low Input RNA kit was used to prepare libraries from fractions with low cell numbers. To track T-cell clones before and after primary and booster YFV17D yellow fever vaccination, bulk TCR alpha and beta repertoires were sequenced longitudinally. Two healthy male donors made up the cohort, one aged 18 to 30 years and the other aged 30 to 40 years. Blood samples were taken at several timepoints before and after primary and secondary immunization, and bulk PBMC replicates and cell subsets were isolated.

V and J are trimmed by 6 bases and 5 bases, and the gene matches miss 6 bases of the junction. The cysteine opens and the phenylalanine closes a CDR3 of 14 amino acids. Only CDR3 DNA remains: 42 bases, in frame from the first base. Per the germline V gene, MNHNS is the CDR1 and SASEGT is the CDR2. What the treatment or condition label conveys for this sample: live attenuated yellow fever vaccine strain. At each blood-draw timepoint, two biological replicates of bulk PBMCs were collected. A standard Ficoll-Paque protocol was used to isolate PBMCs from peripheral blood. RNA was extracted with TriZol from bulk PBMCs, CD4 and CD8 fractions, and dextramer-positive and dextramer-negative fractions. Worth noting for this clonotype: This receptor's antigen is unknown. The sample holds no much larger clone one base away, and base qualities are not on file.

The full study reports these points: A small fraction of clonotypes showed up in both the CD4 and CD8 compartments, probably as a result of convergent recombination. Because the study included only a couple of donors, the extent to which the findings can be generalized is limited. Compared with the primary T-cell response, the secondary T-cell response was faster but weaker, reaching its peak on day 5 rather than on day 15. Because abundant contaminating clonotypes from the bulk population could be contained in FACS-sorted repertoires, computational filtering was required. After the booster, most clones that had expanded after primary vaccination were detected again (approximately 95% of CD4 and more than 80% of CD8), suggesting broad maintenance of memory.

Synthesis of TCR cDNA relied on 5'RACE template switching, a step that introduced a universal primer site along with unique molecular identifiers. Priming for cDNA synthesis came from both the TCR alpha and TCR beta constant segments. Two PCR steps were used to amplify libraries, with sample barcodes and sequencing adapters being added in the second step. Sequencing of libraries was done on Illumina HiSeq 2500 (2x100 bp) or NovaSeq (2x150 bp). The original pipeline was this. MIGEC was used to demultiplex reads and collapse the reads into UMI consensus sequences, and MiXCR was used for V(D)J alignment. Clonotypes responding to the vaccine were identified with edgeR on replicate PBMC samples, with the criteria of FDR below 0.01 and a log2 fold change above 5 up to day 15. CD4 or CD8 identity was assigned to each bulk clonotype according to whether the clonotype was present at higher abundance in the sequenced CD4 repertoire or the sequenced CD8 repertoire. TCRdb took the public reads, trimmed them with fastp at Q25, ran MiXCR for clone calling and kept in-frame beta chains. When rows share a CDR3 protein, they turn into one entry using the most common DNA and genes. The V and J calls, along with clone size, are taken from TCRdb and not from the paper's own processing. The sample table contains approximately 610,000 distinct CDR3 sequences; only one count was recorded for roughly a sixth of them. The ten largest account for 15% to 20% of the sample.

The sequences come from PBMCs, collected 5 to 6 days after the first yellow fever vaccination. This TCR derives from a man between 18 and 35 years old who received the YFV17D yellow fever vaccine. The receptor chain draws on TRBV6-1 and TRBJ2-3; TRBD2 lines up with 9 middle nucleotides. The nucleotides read TGTGCCAGCAGAGGCGGGGGGGCCGTAGATACGCAGTATTTT. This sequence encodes CASRGGGAVDTQYF.